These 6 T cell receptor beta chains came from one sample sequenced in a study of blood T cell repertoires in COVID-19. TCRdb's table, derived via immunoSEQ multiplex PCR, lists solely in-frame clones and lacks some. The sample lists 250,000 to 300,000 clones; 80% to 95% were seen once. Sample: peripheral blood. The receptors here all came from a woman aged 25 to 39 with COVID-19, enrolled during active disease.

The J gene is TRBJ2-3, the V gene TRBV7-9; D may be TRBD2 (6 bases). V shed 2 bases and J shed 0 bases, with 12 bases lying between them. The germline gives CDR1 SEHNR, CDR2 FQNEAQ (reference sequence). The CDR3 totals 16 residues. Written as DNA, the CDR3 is TGTGCCAGCAGCTTATTTCTAGCGAGTAGCACAGATACGCAGTATTTT. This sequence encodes CASSLFLASSTDTQYF. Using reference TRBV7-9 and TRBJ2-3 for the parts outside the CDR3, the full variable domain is DTGVSQNPRHKITKRGQNVTFRCDPISEHNRLYWYRQTLGQGPEFLTYFQNEAQLEKSRLLSDRFSAERPKGSFSTLEIQRTEQGDSAMYLCASSLFLASSTDTQYFGPGTRLTVL.

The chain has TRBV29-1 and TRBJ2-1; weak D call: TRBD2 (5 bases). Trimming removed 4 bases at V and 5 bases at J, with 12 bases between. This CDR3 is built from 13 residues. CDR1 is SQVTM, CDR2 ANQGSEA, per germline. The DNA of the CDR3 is TGCAGCGTTGCGTGGCAGGAGGACAATGAGCAGTTCTTC. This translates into CSVAWQEDNEQFF.

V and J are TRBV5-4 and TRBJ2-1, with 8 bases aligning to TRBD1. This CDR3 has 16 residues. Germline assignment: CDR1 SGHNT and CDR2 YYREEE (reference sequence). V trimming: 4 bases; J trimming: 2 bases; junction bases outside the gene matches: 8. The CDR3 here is CASSAGTGPPYNEQFF. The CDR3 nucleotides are TGTGCCAGCAGCGCAGGGACAGGCCCCCCCTACAATGAGCAGTTCTTC.

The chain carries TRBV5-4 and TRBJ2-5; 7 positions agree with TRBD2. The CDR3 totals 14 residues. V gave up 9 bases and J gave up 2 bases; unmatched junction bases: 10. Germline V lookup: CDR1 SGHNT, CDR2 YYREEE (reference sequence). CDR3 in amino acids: CANRSGVTQETQYF. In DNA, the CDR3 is TGTGCCAACCGGAGCGGGGTAACTCAAGAGACCCAGTACTTC.

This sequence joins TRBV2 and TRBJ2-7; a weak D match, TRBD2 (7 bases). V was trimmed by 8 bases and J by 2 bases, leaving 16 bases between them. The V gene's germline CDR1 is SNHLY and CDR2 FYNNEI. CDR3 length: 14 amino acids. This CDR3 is CASGRGPDPYEQYF. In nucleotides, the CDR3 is TGTGCCAGCGGGCGGGGGCCTGATCCCTACGAGCAGTACTTC.

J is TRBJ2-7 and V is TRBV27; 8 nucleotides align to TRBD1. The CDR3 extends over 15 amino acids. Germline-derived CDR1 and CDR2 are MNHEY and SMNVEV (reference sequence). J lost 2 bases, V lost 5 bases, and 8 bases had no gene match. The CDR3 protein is CASSPGQGRAYEQYF. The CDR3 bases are TGTGCCAGCAGTCCCGGACAGGGACGGGCCTACGAGCAGTACTTC.